This TCR beta chain is drawn from a study of cytomegalovirus exposure and HLA in healthy donors (TCRdb year 2017). With respect to the entire study: An earlier analysis of approximately 550 of the donors reported 276 Gb of sequence data and around 120 million unique TCR beta sequences from about 179 million T cells. Genome-wide SNP genotypes for about 65% of the 666 donors were used in a later genetic analysis, which treated that subset as a discovery cohort. The number of donors typed differed by locus, with roughly 620-630 for A, B, C, DRB1 and DQB1, around 560 for DQA1, some 570 for DPA1, and 400 to 490 for DPB1. Class I and class II HLA loci were covered by the typing at four-digit resolution. Rather than using new phenotypic data, the later analysis identified candidate immune exposures from TCR beta sequences and from how often those sequences occurred across donors. The genetic ancestry cluster associated with self-reported Caucasian donors included approximately 85% of the 300 to 400 genotyped donors. An early release that covered roughly 600 HLA-typed donors contained about 300 gigabases of sequencing data and tens of millions of unique TCR sequences. The aim of the study was to test whether cataloging public T cell receptors could identify signatures of past pathogen exposure. Every repertoire in the discovery cohort had been generated on one and the same sequencing platform. Four to six DR-DQ haplotypes were handled as single units for association and clustering, since linkage in the cohort was strong. In a later analysis, previously published TCR beta repertoires from 600 to 850 donors were re-analyzed and high-resolution HLA genotyping was added so that TCR occurrence patterns could be studied. Donor age, sex, ethnicity and CMV serostatus were compiled alongside the repertoire data. To predict cytomegalovirus infection status, the study combined high-throughput TCR immunosequencing, statistical association of individual TCRs with disease status, and machine learning. Besides the first cohort of about 730 subjects, a separate validation cohort made up of 120 different subjects was used. On average, over 200,000 unique TCR beta nucleotide sequences were sequenced per donor among 398 genotyped donors of the cohort, with 15% to 20% of those sequences being non-productive. The study used immunosequencing to profile the T cell repertoires of around 600 subjects and linked those repertoires to cytomegalovirus serostatus. An earlier analysis of roughly 600 of the donors used high-throughput TCR beta sequencing to judge whether each TCR beta V gene segment behaved as functional or pseudogenic.

On this clone itself: What this receptor recognizes is not known. Base qualities are not provided; no much larger clone lies one nucleotide away.

What the study reported, not specific to this receptor: Across donors, most TCR sequences were observed very rarely, whereas some public TCRs were present in many individuals. A cluster of highly shared sequence variants was judged likely to represent a technical artifact of the sequencing pipeline. Because HLA typing was unavailable for some donors at each locus, only the typed subset was used in association tests. In the study, 150 to 200 TCR beta chains were listed as associated with cytomegalovirus. Because the 87-base-pair reads could not distinguish some IMGT-functional V segments, including TRBV6-2 and TRBV6-3, those segments were excluded. A few of the identified cytomegalovirus-associated TCR beta chains were confirmed in vitro to be specific for cytomegalovirus antigens. Specific HLA alleles were associated with some 15,000 TCR beta sequences at a false discovery rate of 0.05 in a later analysis. The only immune exposure information available for the cohort was CMV serostatus. In a later genetic analysis, fewer N-insertions in productive TCRs were reported among donors in an Asian-associated ancestry cluster than the roughly 700-donor mean. When HLA alleles, especially DR and DQ, strongly co-occurred, attributing TCR associations to individual alleles was difficult. Cytomegalovirus status was reported to be diagnosed by the classifier with high specificity and sensitivity in both the original and validation cohorts. The presence/absence analyses assumed that sequencing depth was roughly uniform across donors, and that assumption may not be true. Most CMV-associated TCR beta chains appeared to be HLA-restricted in a later analysis, and the HLA associations seemed to be driven largely by CMV exposure. In a later analysis, the rate of TCR association differed among HLA loci, with DRB1 alleles having the most associated TCRs and HLA-C alleles having the fewest. In this cohort, only TCR beta chains were sequenced, and detectable features were limited by the absence of alpha or paired-chain data. An earlier analysis of approximately 500 of the donors showed that most TCR beta V segments appeared in productive rearrangements either about 87% or about 30% of the time, which broadly matched IMGT annotations. A later analysis found that HLA-associated TCR beta chains were more clonally expanded and had lower generation probabilities than equally common non-associated chains. A later genetic analysis associated a missense DCLRE1C variant with V-gene and J-gene trimming of TCR beta chains, and an independent cohort replicated the association. Correlated functional status among segregating V segments might be attributable to linkage disequilibrium, but an unknown experimental factor could not be ruled out. It was suggested by the authors that the approach could potentially be generalized to other disease states and immunological phenotypes. A further reported finding was that TCR beta sequences accurately predicted the HLA-A and HLA-B alleles for most subjects in the first cohort. A later analysis reported that several top co-occurrence clusters appeared linked to parvovirus B19, influenza, CMV and Epstein-Barr virus. Approximately 18 rarely observed V segments, including chromosome 9 orphons, were excluded from the earlier analysis of some 590 of the donors because counts were too low.

The cohort consisted of hundreds of healthy bone marrow donors. Cohort members were all nominally healthy when sampled, although unrecorded immune exposures were likely present. The donor was CMV seronegative and was included in the group of hundreds of seronegative cohort members. Each donor provided a peripheral blood sample, and peripheral blood mononuclear cells were used for TCR beta sequencing. The Qiagen DNeasy Blood Extraction Kit was used to extract genomic DNA from the blood cell samples. CDR1 and CDR2, looked up from the germline V gene (reference sequence), are SGHNT and YYREEE. Unmatched junction bases come to 7, with V trimmed by 0 bases and J by 1 base. The CDR3 contains 16 residues, cysteine and phenylalanine counted. Only the CDR3 DNA is retained, 48 bases long and in frame from the first base. The library was generated by the immunoSEQ multiplex PCR assay. For the multiplex PCR, a mixture combining 60 forward primers for TCR Vbeta segments and 13 reverse primers for TCR Jbeta segments was used. Amplification of the CDR3 region of rearranged TCR beta genes was performed with a multiplex PCR assay on genomic DNA. On the Illumina HiSeq System, the amplified TCR beta libraries were sequenced as 87-base-pair reads. The authors processed their data as follows. In a later analysis, 80 million or so unique TCR beta chains were counted across the approximately 640 repertoires, and roughly 9.9 million of these chains were shared by at least two donors. Raw reads were error-corrected and collapsed into unique sequences with a nearest-neighbor algorithm that merged closely related sequences to remove PCR and sequencing errors. To assign V, D and J gene segments, CDR3 sequences were aligned to IMGT reference sequences. For a sequence to be retained, at least a six-nucleotide match to both a V gene segment and a J gene segment was required. A rearrangement was called productive if the CDR3 had no stop codons and remained in frame with V and J, and every other rearrangement was called non-productive. Following IMGT convention, CDR3 was defined as the stretch from the second conserved V-encoded cysteine to the conserved J-encoded phenylalanine. In an earlier analysis of approximately 590 of the donors, sequences lacking an unambiguous match to a single V gene segment were excluded. An earlier analysis of a few hundred of the donors called V segments functional above 56.7% productive rearrangements and segregating when the between-donor standard deviation exceeded 5%. A statistical classification framework was developed to diagnose cytomegalovirus status using the catalog of TCR beta chain sequences. In a later analysis, TCR nucleotide sequences were compared against IMGT/GENE-DB human TR gene sequences so that V and J genes could be assigned. The TCRdist pipeline was used in a later analysis to assign CDR3 sequences and most-parsimonious VDJ recombination scenarios. In a later analysis, each TCR beta chain was defined by its CDR3 amino acid sequence together with its V-gene family, and reads lacking a unique V-gene family were excluded. To address suspected cross-contamination and a sequencing artifact, a later analysis removed 550 to 750 highly shared, low-generation-probability nucleotide sequences. In a later analysis, a clonal expansion index was calculated for each public chain from normalized within-repertoire ranks of inferred template counts. Generation probabilities in a later analysis came from a VDJ recombination model fitted to out-of-frame rearrangements, and those results were checked against IGoR. Hypergeometric tests were used in a later analysis to score TCR-TCR, TCR-HLA and TCR-CMV co-occurrence, with a repertoire-size bias correction applied to the TCR pairs. In a later analysis, false discovery rates were estimated by permuting HLA or CMV assignments 20 times. A later analysis grouped co-occurring TCRs with DBSCAN, adding TCRdist sequence similarity when clustering within HLA-allele-positive subsets. Repertoires with fewer than 30,000 or more than 120,000 public chains, plus five repertoires with anomalous nucleotide sharing, were excluded from co-occurrence clustering. Entries here come from immuneACCESS through TCRdb and include only in-frame sequences with V and J called. Some clones fail to appear in such tables; in the studies checked, an unresolved V gene covers under half of the shortfall, and the cause of the remainder is unknown. D and trimming come from the DNA, and the V and J calls and clone size come from that table. The sample has fewer than 250,000 clones on record, approximately 80% of them singletons. 2.9% of the sample belongs to the ten largest clones.

This sequence originates from a man aged 25 to 45 in good health and CMV-seronegative. The sample comprised PBMCs. Recombination linked TRBV5-4 to TRBJ2-7; 7 middle bases align to TRBD1. CDR3 reads: CASSLETGRGSYEQYF. The bases are TGTGCCAGCAGCTTGGAGACAGGGAGAGGGTCCTACGAGCAGTACTTC. Reference TRBV5-4 and TRBJ2-7 genes cover what lies past the CDR3, so the full variable domain is ETGVTQSPTHLIKTRGQQVTLRCSSQSGHNTVSWYQQALGQGPQFIFQYYREEENGRGNFPPRFSGLQFPNYSSELNVNALELDDSALYLCASSLETGRGSYEQYFGPGTRLTVT.